This T cell receptor beta chain was sequenced for a study of T cells in Graves' hyperthyroidism and ophthalmopathy. The overall study: The authors collected peripheral blood at initial diagnosis, before any treatment.

The sample holds many counts of this clonotype. Authors of the study amplified TCR beta CDR3 regions from RNA transcripts. In the first-round RT-PCR of the TCR CDR3, the HTBI primer set was used. TCRdb re-analysed the multiplex PCR reads in MiXCR, keeping a single row per CDR3 protein. The data contain 300,000 to 400,000 distinct CDR3 sequences, 15% to 20% of them seen just once; the ten biggest clones take up around 47%. The CDR3 is 12 amino acids. Trimming removed 3 bases from V and 13 bases from J, with 18 bases in between. Germline-derived CDR1 and CDR2 are DFQATT and SNEGSKA (reference sequence). Those patients with uncontrolled infection, other autoimmune disease, pregnancy or lactation were excluded. Clinical symptoms, serum thyroxine, TRAb, thyroid ultrasound and orbital computed tomography informed diagnoses. Fresh peripheral blood, 8 to 10 ml of it, supplied the PBMCs.

The chain couples TRBV20-1 to TRBJ2-5, with D perhaps matching TRBD2 (6 bases). Sequencing was carried out using blood. This clonotype was sampled from a woman aged 50 to 60 with Graves' hyperthyroidism. The CDR3 nucleotides read TGCAGTGCTAGGGTCGCGGCTAGCGATACGTACTTC. It yields the protein CSARVAASDTYF.